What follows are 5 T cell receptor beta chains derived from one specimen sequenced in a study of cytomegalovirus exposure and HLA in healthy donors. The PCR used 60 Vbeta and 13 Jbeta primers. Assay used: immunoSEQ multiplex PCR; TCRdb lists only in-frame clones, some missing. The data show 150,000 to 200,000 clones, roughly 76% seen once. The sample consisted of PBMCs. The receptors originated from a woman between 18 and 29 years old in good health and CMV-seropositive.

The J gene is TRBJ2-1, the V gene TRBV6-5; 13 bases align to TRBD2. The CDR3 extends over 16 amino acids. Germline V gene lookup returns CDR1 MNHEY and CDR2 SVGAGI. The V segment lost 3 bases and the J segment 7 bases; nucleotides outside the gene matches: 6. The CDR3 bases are TGTGCCAGCAGTTATAAGGAACTAGCGGGGGGGAATGAGCAGTTCTTC. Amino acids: CASSYKELAGGNEQFF.

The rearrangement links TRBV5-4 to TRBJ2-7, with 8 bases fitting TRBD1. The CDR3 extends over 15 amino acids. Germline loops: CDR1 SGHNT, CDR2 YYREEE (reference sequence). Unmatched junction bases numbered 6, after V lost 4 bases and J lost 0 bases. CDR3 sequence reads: CASSEGQAYSYEQYF. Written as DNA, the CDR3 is TGTGCCAGCAGCGAGGGACAGGCGTACTCCTACGAGCAGTACTTC. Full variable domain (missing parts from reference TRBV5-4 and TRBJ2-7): ETGVTQSPTHLIKTRGQQVTLRCSSQSGHNTVSWYQQALGQGPQFIFQYYREEENGRGNFPPRFSGLQFPNYSSELNVNALELDDSALYLCASSEGQAYSYEQYFGPGTRLTVT.

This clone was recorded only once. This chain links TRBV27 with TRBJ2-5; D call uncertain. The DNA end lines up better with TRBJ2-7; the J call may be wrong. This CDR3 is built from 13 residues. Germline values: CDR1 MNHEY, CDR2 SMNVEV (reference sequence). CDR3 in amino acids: CASSFTGAYEQYF. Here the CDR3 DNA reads TGTGCCAGCAGTTTCACCGGAGCCTACGAGCAGTACTTC.

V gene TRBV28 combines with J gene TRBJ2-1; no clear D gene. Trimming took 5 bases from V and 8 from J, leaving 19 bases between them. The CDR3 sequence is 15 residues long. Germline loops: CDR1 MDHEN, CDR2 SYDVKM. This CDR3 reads CASSPLFTAHDEQFF. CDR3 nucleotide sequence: TGTGCCAGCAGTCCCCTTTTTACTGCCCACGATGAGCAGTTCTTC.

The CDR3 nucleotides are TGTGCCAGCAGTTCTAGCGGGGGATTCCAAGAGACCCAGTACTTC. Residues: CASSSSGGFQETQYF. The rearrangement uses TRBV28 and TRBJ2-5; 10 bases map to TRBD2. The germline CDR1 and CDR2 sequences are MDHEN and SYDVKM. The CDR3 contains 15 residues. J lost 1 base, V lost 4 bases, and 3 bases had no gene match.